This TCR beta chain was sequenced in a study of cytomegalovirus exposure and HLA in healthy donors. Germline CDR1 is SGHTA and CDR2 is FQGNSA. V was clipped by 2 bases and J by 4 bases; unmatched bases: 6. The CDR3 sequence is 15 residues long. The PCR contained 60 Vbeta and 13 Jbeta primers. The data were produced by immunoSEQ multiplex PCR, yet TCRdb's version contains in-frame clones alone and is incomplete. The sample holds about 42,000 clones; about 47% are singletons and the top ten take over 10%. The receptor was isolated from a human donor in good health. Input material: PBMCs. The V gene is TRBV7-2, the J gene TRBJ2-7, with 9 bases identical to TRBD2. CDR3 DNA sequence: TGTGCCAGCAGCTTAAGGTTAGCGGGAGAGTACGAGCAGTACTTC. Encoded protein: CASSLRLAGEYEQYF.